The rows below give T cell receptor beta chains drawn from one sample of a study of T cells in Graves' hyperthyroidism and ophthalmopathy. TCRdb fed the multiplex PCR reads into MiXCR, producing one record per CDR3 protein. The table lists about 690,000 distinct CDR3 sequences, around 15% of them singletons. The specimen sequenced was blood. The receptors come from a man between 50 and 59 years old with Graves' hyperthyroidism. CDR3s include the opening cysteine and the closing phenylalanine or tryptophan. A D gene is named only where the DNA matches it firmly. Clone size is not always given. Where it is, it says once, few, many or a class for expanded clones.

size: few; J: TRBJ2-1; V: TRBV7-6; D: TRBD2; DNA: TGTGCCAACAGCCAGACTAGCGGGAAGGTTGAGCAGTTCTTC; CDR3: CANSQTSGKVEQFF
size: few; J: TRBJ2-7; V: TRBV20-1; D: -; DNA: TGCAGTGCTAGAAAGGGACCCTACGAGCAGTACTTC; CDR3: CSARKGPYEQYF
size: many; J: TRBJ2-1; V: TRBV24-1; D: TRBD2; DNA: TGTGCCACCAGTGATTTTAAAGGGACTAGCGGGAGGGCCAACTACAATGAGCAGTTCTTC; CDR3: CATSDFKGTSGRANYNEQFF
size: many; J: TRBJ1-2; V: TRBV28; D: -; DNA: TGTGCCAGCAGTTACGACACAGGGAACTATGGCTACACCTTC; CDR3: CASSYDTGNYGYTF
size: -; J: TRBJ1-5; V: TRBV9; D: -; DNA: TGTGCCAGCAGCGATTCGGGACACCTAAATCAGCCCCAGCATTTT; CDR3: CASSDSGHLNQPQHF
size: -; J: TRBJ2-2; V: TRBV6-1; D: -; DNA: TGTGCCAGCAGCCAGGACGGATCCGGCGGGGAGCTGTTTTTT; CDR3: CASSQDGSGGELFF
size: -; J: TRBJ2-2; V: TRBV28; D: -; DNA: TGTGCCAGTACTGTTGACGGGATTTACACCGGGGAGCTGTTTTTT; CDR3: CASTVDGIYTGELFF
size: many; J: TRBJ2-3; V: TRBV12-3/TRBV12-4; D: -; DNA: TGTGCCAGCAGCTTAGGAAGGAGCACAGATACGCAGTATTTT; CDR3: CASSLGRSTDTQYF
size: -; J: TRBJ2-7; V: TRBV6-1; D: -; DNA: TGTGCCAGCAGCCAGGTCCTTACGGCAGGGTCAGACGAGCAGTACTTC; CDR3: CASSQVLTAGSDEQYF
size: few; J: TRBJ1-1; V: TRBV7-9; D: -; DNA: TGTGCCAGCATGGGTGGAGCGAACATGAACACTGAAGCTTTCTTT; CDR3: CASMGGANMNTEAFF
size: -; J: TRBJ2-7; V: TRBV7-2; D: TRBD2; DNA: TGTGCCAGCAGCACCTACCTAGCGGGAGCATACGAGCAGTACTTC; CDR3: CASSTYLAGAYEQYF
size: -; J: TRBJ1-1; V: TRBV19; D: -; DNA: TGTGCCAGTAGTATAGCGTCAGGGGCTGAAGCTTTCTTT; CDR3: CASSIASGAEAFF
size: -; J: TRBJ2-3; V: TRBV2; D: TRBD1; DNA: TGTGCCAGCAGAACAGGGGCCTGGGATACGCAGTATTTT; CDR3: CASRTGAWDTQYF
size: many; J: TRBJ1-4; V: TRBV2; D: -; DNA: TGTGCCAGCATCGGCAGGGAAGGCGAAAAACTGTTTTTT; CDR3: CASIGREGEKLFF
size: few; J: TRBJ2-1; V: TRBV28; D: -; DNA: TGTGCCAGCAGTTCCGAACTAGCCATGAATGAGCAGTCCTTC; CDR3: CASSSELAMNEQSF